This T cell receptor beta chain was found in a study of T cells in Graves' hyperthyroidism and ophthalmopathy. The source material, RNA transcripts, was used to amplify TCR beta CDR3 regions. The TCR CDR3 first-round RT-PCR relied on the HTBI primer set. In TCRdb, the multiplex PCR reads were re-called with MiXCR into one record per CDR3 protein. The sample holds about 300,000 distinct CDR3 sequences, about 19% seen once. Germline CDR1 and CDR2: SQVTM and ANQGSEA. This CDR3 contains 14 residues. V lost 6 bases to trimming and J lost 1 base; unmatched junction nucleotides: 4. The sequenced sample consisted of blood. This TCR derives from a man between 50 and 59 years old with Graves' ophthalmopathy. This chain links TRBV29-1 with TRBJ2-2; 8 bases map to TRBD1. CDR3 region: CSVRTGRNTGELFF. In DNA, the CDR3 is TGCAGCGTGCGGACAGGGAGGAACACCGGGGAGCTGTTTTTT.